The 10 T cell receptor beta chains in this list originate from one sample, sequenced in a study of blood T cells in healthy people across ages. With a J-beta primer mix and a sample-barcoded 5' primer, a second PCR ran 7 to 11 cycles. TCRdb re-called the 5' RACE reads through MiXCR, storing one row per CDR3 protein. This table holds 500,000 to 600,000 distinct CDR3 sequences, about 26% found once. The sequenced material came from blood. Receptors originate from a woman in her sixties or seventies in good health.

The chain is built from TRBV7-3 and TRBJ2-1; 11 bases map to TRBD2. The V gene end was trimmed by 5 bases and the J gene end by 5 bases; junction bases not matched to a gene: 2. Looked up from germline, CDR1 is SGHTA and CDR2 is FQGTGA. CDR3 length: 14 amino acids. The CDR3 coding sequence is TGTGCCAGCAGCCTTAGCGGGGGGGACAATGAGCAGTTCTTC. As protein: CASSLSGGDNEQFF.

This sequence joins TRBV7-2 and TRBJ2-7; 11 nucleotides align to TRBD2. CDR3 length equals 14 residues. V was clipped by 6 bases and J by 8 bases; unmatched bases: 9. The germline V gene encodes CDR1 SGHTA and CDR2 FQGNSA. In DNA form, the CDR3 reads TGTGCCAGCAGACCTAGCGGGGGGCCCTCTCAGCAGTACTTC. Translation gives CASRPSGGPSQQYF.

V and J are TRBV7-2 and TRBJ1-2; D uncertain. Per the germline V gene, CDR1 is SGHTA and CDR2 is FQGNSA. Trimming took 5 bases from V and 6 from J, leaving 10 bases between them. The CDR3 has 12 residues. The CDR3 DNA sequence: TGTGCCAGCAGCCTTTTAAAAAATGGCTACACCTTC. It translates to CASSLLKNGYTF.

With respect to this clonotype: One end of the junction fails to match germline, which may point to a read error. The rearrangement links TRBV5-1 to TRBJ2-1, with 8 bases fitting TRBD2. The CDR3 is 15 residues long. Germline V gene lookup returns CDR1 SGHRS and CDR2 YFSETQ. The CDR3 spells CASSLRGGNFNEQFF. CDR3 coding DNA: TGCGCCAGCAGCTTGCGGGGGGGTAACTTCAATGAGCAATTCTTC.

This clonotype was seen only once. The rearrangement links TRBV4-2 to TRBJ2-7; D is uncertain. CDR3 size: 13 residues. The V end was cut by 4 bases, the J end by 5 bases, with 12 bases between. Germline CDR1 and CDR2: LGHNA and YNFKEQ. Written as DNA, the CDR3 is TGTGCCAGCAGCCTGGGTGGATTGCACGAGCAGTACTTC. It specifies CASSLGGLHEQYF.

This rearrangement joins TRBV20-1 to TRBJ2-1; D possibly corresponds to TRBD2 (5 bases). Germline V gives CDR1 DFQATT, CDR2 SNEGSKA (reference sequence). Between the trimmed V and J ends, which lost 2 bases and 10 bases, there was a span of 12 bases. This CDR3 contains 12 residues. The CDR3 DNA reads TGCAGTGCTAGATCCAGCTCGGGGGAGCAGTTCTTC. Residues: CSARSSSGEQFF.

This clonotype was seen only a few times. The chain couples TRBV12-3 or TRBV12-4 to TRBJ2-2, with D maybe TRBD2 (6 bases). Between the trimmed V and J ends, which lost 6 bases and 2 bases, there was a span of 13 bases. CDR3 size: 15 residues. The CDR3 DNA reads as TGTGCCAGCAGACACGGGGGAATCAACACCGGGGAGCTGTTTTTT. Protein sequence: CASRHGGINTGELFF.

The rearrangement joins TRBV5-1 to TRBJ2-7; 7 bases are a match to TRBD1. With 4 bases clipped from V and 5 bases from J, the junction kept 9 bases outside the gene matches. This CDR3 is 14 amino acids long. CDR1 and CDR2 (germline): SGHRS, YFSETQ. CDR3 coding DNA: TGCGCCAGCAGCACGGGACAGCTAGGGGACGAGCAGTACTTC. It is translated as CASSTGQLGDEQYF.

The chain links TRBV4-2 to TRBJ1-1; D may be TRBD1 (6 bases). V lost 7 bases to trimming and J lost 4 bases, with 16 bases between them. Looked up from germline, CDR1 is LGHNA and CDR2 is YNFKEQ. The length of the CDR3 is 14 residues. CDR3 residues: CASKGGGRGTEAFF. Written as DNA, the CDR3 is TGTGCCAGCAAAGGCGGGGGGCGCGGCACTGAAGCTTTCTTT.

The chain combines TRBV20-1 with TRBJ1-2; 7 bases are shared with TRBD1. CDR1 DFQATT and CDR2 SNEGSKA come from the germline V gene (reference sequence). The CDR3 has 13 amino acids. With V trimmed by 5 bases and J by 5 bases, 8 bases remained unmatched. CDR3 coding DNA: TGCAGTGCTGGAGGGACAGTGAGATATGGCTACACCTTC. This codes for CSAGGTVRYGYTF.